Presented here are 14 T cell receptor beta chains from one specimen sequenced in a study of CD8 T cells in Susac syndrome (dated by TCRdb to between 2019 and 2020). Library preparation used the immunoSEQ multiplex PCR assay. RNA was extracted with the RNeasy kit and roughly 0.5 to 1 ug was reverse transcribed using random hexamers. The public reads were reprocessed in TCRdb via fastp at Q25 and MiXCR, keeping in-frame beta chains. Here each entry gathers all rows of one CDR3 protein and keeps the most common genes and DNA. The sample records 55,000 to 75,000 distinct CDR3 sequences, around 93% of which are singletons. Jointly, the top ten make up roughly 0.15% of the sample. The sample taken for sequencing was CD4+ T cells from PBMCs. Receptors originate from a human donor with Susac syndrome.

The CDR3 loop is CSARGLGTEAFF. In DNA form, the CDR3 reads TGCAGTGCTAGAGGTTTAGGAACTGAAGCTTTCTTT. The rearrangement links TRBV20-1 to TRBJ1-1; D is ambiguous. V was trimmed by 1 base and J by 5 bases, leaving 8 bases between them. The CDR3 runs to 12 residues. Germline V gene lookup returns CDR1 DFQATT and CDR2 SNEGSKA (reference sequence).

The rearrangement uses TRBV6-2 or TRBV6-3 and TRBJ2-6; possible D gene TRBD1, 5 bases. Trimming pared 10 bases from V and 0 bases from J, leaving 10 bases between. This CDR3 is 14 amino acids long. In germline, CDR1 is MNHEY, CDR2 SVGEGT. The CDR3 DNA reads as TGTGCCACTACACAGGACTCTGGGGCCAACGTCCTGACTTTC. The encoded protein is CATTQDSGANVLTF.

This clonotype was seen once. This CDR3 reads CASSYSKRSYEQYF. The CDR3 DNA follows: TGTGCCAGCAGTTACTCGAAGCGTTCCTACGAGCAGTACTTC. This chain uses TRBV6-2 or TRBV6-3 with TRBJ2-7, with D unclear. CDR3 length: 14 residues. The ends were cut back, 0 bases at V and 1 base at J, with 7 bases in the middle. Germline-derived CDR1 and CDR2 are MNHEY and SVGEGT.

V usage is TRBV7-2 and J usage is TRBJ1-2; D not certain. CDR1 SGHTA and CDR2 FQGNSA come from the germline V gene. The CDR3 has 13 residues. V lost 1 base to trimming and J lost 4 bases, with 7 bases between them. The CDR3 nucleotides are TGTGCCAGCAGCTTAGGACACCTCTATGGCTACACCTTC. This sequence encodes CASSLGHLYGYTF.

The chain recombines TRBV5-1 with TRBJ2-3; maybe TRBD1 (5 bases). The CDR3 extends over 17 amino acids. V lost 4 bases, J lost 3 bases, and 21 bases lay in between. CDR1 and CDR2 from the germline V gene are SGHRS and YFSETQ. The CDR3 DNA sequence: TGCGCCAGCAGCCTTACCTCTTCTAGGGGTGGGACAGATACGCAGTATTTT. Encoded protein: CASSLTSSRGGTDTQYF.

This chain connects TRBV28 to TRBJ1-4; the D gene is possibly TRBD1 (6 bases). The length of the CDR3 is 15 residues. Germline lookup yields CDR1 MDHEN and CDR2 SYDVKM. V dropped 3 bases and J dropped 5 bases, with 13 bases sitting between them. CDR3 sequence reads: CASSLHRAGNEKLFF. The CDR3 DNA sequence: TGTGCCAGCAGTTTGCACAGGGCAGGGAATGAAAAACTGTTTTTT.

The chain joins TRBV6-5 to TRBJ2-1, with TRBD2 matching 10 bases. J was trimmed by 9 bases and V by 4 bases; bases with no gene match: 18. Looked up from germline, CDR1 is MNHEY and CDR2 is SVGAGI. The CDR3 has 18 amino acids. CDR3 amino acids: CASSLRLAGILDGVEQFF. The CDR3 DNA reads TGTGCCAGCAGTTTAAGACTAGCGGGCATTCTCGATGGAGTTGAGCAGTTCTTC.

This clonotype appeared a few times. This rearrangement joins TRBV7-2 to TRBJ1-1, with 8 bases lining up with TRBD1. The CDR3 extends over 14 amino acids. Germline V CDR1 and CDR2: SGHTA, FQGNSA. Trimming at V came to 0 bases and at J to 5 bases, leaving 2 bases not matched to a gene. In DNA, the CDR3 is TGTGCCAGCAGCTTAGCAACAGGGGGTACTGAAGCTTTCTTT. It codes for CASSLATGGTEAFF.

This clonotype was recorded once. The CDR3 DNA reads TGTGCCAGCAGCTTTCGGACTAGCGGGGCTGCCAAAAACATTCAGTACTTC. This codes for CASSFRTSGAAKNIQYF. The V and J genes are TRBV11-3 and TRBJ2-4; 12 nucleotides line up with TRBD2. V gave up 3 bases and J gave up 1 base; unmatched junction bases: 4. Germline V lookup: CDR1 SGHNT, CDR2 YENEEA. The CDR3 totals 17 residues.

This chain uses TRBV9 with TRBJ2-7; D is perhaps TRBD2 (5 bases). The CDR3 runs 14 residues. Germline V lookup: CDR1 SGDLS, CDR2 YYNGEE. V dropped 0 bases and J dropped 4 bases, with 11 bases sitting between them. The CDR3 DNA reads as TGTGCCAGCAGCGTAGCTAGCAGATCTTACGAGCAGTACTTC. Residues: CASSVASRSYEQYF.

DNA for the CDR3: TGTGCCAGCTCACCATTCCAGGGGGCGTTCAGCTCCTACAATGAGCAGTTCTTC. It codes for CASSPFQGAFSSYNEQFF. The gene calls are TRBV18 and TRBJ2-1; 8 bases fit TRBD1. Germline lookup yields CDR1 KGHSH and CDR2 LQKENI. Losses at the gene ends were 2 bases for V and 0 bases for J; bases not matched to a gene: 9. The CDR3 runs 18 residues.

This rearrangement joins TRBV28 to TRBJ1-4, with a possible D match to TRBD1 (6 bases). V shed 3 bases and J shed 7 bases, with 18 bases lying between them. Germline assignment: CDR1 MDHEN and CDR2 SYDVKM. The CDR3 has 16 residues. For the CDR3, the DNA is TGTGCCAGCAGTTTTTTGGGGGCGCGCCTGACTGAAAAACTGTTTTTT. It translates to CASSFLGARLTEKLFF. Combining the CDR3 with reference TRBV28 and TRBJ1-4 gives the whole variable domain DVKVTQSSRYLVKRTGEKVFLECVQDMDHENMFWYRQDPGLGLRLIYFSYDVKMKEKGDIPEGYSVSREKKERFSLILESASTNQTSMYLCASSFLGARLTEKLFFGSGTQLSVL.

In its sample, this clonotype was seen a few times. The rearrangement uses TRBV5-1 and TRBJ1-1; perhaps TRBD1 as D (6 bases). Germline CDR1 and CDR2: SGHRS and YFSETQ. This CDR3 comprises 14 residues. V was shortened by 2 bases and J by 4 bases, with 12 bases between the two germline ends. The CDR3 sequence is CASSFDGGGTEAFF. The DNA for the CDR3 is TGCGCCAGCAGCTTTGACGGAGGGGGCACTGAAGCTTTCTTT.

This rearrangement joins TRBV7-2 to TRBJ1-2; D is uncertain. V was pared by 3 bases and J by 8 bases, with 13 bases between. CDR1 is SGHTA, CDR2 FQGNSA, per germline. The CDR3 has 13 residues. Here the CDR3 reads CASSFGGDWGYTF. CDR3 coding DNA: TGTGCCAGCAGCTTTGGTGGGGATTGGGGCTACACCTTC.